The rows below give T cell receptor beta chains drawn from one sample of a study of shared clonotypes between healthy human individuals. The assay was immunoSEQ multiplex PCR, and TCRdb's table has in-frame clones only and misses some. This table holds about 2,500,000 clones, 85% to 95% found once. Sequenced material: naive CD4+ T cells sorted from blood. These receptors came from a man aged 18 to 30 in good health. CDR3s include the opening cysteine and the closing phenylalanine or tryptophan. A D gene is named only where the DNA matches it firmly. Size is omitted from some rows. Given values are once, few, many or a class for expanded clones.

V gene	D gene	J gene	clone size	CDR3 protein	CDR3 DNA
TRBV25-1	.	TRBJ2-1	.	CASSVPGGSYNEQFF	TGTGCCAGCAGTGTCCCCGGGGGCTCCTACAATGAGCAGTTCTTC
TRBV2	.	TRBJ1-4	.	CASAGGDKATNEKLFF	TGTGCCAGCGCGGGTGGGGACAAAGCAACTAATGAAAAACTGTTTTTT
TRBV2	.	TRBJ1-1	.	CASSEGGLNTEAFF	TGTGCCAGCAGTGAAGGGGGTTTAAACACTGAAGCTTTCTTT
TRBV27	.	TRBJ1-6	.	CASSLQQGYNSPLHF	TGTGCCAGCAGTTTACAGCAGGGGTATAATTCACCCCTCCACTTT
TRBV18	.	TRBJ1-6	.	CASSPWARGSSSYNSPLHF	TGTGCCAGCTCACCGTGGGCCCGTGGGTCGAGCTCCTATAATTCACCCCTCCACTTT
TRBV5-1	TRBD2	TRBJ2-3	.	CASSGRGTDTQYF	TGCGCCAGCAGCGGGAGGGGCACAGATACGCAGTATTTT
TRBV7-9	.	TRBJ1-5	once	CASSGRGPRNQPQHF	TGTGCCAGCAGCGGTAGGGGACCGCGGAATCAGCCCCAGCATTTT
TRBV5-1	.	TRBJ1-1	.	CASTQGLEAFF	TGCGCCAGCACCCAGGGACTTGAAGCTTTCTTT
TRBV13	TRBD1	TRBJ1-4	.	CASSLQTGPLATNEKLFF	TGTGCCAGCAGCCTACAGACAGGGCCCCTTGCAACTAATGAAAAACTGTTTTTT
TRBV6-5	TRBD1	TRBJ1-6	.	CASSPGQGRSPLHF	TGTGCCAGCAGTCCCGGACAGGGCCGTTCACCCCTCCACTTT
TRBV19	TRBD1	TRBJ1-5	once	CASRGTGAIFSNQPQHF	TGTGCCAGCCGCGGGACAGGGGCTATTTTTAGCAATCAGCCCCAGCATTTT
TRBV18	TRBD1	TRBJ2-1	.	CASSPTEGASSYNEQFF	TGTGCCAGCTCACCCACCGAGGGGGCCTCTTCCTACAATGAGCAGTTCTTC
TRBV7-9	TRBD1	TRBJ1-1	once	CASSPKLGDRVGTEAFF	TGTGCCAGCAGCCCAAAGTTGGGGGACAGGGTCGGCACTGAAGCTTTCTTT
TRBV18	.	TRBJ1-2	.	CASSPVTPPGNGYTF	TGTGCCAGCTCACCAGTTACCCCCCCCGGGAATGGCTACACCTTC
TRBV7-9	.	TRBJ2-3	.	CASSLSGRGRPDTQYF	TGTGCCAGCAGCTTATCCGGGAGGGGGCGCCCAGATACGCAGTATTTT
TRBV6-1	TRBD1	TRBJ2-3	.	CASSEMDRGGDTQYF	TGTGCCAGCAGTGAAATGGACAGGGGGGGAGATACGCAGTATTTT
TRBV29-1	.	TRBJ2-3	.	CSATDGTTDTQYF	TGCAGCGCCACGGACGGGACCACAGATACGCAGTATTTT
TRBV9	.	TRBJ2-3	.	CASSVGRPQDTQYF	TGTGCCAGCAGCGTAGGGAGGCCCCAAGATACGCAGTATTTT
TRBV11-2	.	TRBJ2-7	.	CASSLDRAGNYEQYF	TGTGCCAGCAGCTTAGATCGGGCGGGAAACTACGAGCAGTACTTC
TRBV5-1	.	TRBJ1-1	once	CASTPGGENTEAFF	TGCGCCAGCACCCCTGGAGGGGAGAACACTGAAGCTTTCTTT
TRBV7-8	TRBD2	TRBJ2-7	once	CASSLAELAGGHEQYF	TGTGCCAGCAGCTTAGCGGAACTAGCGGGGGGACACGAGCAGTACTTC
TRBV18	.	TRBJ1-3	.	CASSPIDSISGNTIYF	TGTGCCAGCTCACCCATCGACAGTATCTCTGGAAACACCATATATTTT
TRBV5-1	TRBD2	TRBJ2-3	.	CASSRGGPSSDTQYF	TGCGCCAGCAGCCGCGGGGGACCCAGCTCAGATACGCAGTATTTT
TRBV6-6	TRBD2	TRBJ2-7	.	CASRRLAGGLSEQYF	TGTGCCAGCAGAAGACTAGCGGGGGGTCTCTCCGAGCAGTACTTC
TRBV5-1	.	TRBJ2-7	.	CASSPGYEQYF	TGCGCCAGCAGCCCCGGTTACGAGCAGTACTTC
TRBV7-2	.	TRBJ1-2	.	CASSPDITLTSGYTF	TGTGCCAGCAGCCCGGACATAACCCTAACGTCTGGCTACACCTTC
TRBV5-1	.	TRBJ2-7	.	CASSLVADYEQYF	TGCGCCAGCAGCTTGGTTGCGGACTACGAGCAGTACTTC
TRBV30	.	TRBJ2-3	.	CAWEPLGTSTDTQYF	TGTGCCTGGGAACCGTTAGGGACTTCAACAGATACGCAGTATTTT
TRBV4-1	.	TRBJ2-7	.	CASSQETGIAYEQYF	TGCGCCAGCAGCCAAGAAACAGGGATCGCCTACGAGCAGTACTTC
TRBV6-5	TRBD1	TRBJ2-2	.	CASSYGTGPNTGELFF	TGTGCCAGCAGTTACGGGACAGGGCCGAACACCGGGGAGCTGTTTTTT
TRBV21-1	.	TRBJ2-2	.	CASAGTGGGTGELFF	TGTGCCAGCGCCGGGACAGGGGGCGGCACCGGGGAGCTGTTTTTT
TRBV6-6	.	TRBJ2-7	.	CASSFAGPYEQYF	TGTGCCAGCAGTTTCGCAGGCCCCTACGAGCAGTACTTC
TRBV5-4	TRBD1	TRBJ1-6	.	CASSHRDRGSSPLHF	TGTGCCAGCAGCCACCGGGACAGGGGAAGTTCACCCCTCCACTTT
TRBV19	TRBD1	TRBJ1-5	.	CASSFRTGGDGNQPQHF	TGTGCCAGTAGTTTCCGGACAGGGGGCGACGGCAATCAGCCCCAGCATTTT
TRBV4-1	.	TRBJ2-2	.	CASSLNSASNTGELFF	TGCGCCAGCAGCCTGAATTCGGCCTCGAACACCGGGGAGCTGTTTTTT
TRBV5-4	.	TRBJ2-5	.	CASSLGGQGGGETQYF	TGTGCCAGCAGTTTGGGAGGACAGGGCGGGGGGGAGACCCAGTACTTC
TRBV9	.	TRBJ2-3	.	CASSQAKLASDTQYF	TGTGCCAGCAGCCAAGCGAAACTAGCCTCAGATACGCAGTATTTT
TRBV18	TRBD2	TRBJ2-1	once	CASSPPGRAYNEQFF	TGTGCCAGCTCACCACCAGGGAGGGCCTACAATGAGCAGTTCTTC
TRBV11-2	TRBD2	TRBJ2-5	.	CASSLVLAGAQETQYF	TGTGCCAGCAGCTTAGTACTAGCGGGGGCCCAAGAGACCCAGTACTTC
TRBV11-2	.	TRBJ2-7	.	CASSLGFSEQYF	TGTGCCAGCAGCTTAGGATTCTCCGAGCAGTACTTC
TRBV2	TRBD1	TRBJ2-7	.	CASSVTGTHEQYF	TGTGCCAGCAGTGTGACAGGGACACACGAGCAGTACTTC
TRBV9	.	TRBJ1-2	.	CASSATATGTYGYTF	TGTGCCAGCAGCGCGACAGCGACCGGGACCTATGGCTACACCTTC
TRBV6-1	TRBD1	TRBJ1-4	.	CASGTTGGLVEKLFF	TGTGCCAGCGGCACTACAGGGGGCCTTGTTGAAAAACTGTTTTTT
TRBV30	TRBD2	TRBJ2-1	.	CAWTIQAGRYNEQFF	TGTGCCTGGACTATTCAAGCGGGACGCTACAATGAGCAGTTCTTC
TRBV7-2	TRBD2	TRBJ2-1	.	CASSARGTRSNEQFF	TGTGCCAGCAGCGCAAGGGGGACTAGGAGCAATGAGCAGTTCTTC
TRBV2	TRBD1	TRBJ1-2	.	CASSGTGEHGYTF	TGTGCCAGCTCCGGGACAGGGGAGCATGGCTACACCTTC
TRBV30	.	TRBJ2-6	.	CAWSVLRAGANVLTF	TGTGCCTGGAGTGTACTTCGGGCAGGGGCCAACGTCCTGACTTTC
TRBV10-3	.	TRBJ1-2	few	CAITRTALGYGYTF	TGTGCCATCACGCGGACAGCTCTTGGCTATGGCTACACCTTC
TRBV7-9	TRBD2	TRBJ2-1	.	CASSLGTSGHNEQFF	TGTGCCAGCAGCTTAGGAACTAGCGGTCACAATGAGCAGTTCTTC
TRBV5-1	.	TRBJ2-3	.	CASSLSSSTDTQYF	TGCGCCAGCAGCTTGAGTTCTAGCACAGATACGCAGTATTTT
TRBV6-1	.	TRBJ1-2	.	CASSAWPGDGYTF	TGTGCCAGCAGTGCTTGGCCAGGGGATGGCTACACCTTC